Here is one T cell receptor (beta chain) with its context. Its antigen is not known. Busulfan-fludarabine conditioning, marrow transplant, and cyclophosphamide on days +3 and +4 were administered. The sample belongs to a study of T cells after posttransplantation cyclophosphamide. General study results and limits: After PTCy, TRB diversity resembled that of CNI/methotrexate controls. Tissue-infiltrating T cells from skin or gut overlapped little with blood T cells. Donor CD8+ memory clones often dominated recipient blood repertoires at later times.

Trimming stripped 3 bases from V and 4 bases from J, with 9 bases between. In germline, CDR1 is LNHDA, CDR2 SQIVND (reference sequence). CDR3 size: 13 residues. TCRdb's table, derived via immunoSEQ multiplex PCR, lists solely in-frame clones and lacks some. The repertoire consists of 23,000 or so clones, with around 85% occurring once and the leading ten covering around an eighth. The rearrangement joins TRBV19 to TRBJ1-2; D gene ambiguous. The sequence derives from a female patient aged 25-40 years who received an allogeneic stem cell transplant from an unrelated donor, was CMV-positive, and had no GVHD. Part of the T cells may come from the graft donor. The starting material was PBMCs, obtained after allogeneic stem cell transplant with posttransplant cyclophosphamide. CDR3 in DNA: TGTGCCAGTAGTATTCAGGCCAGCTATGGCTACACCTTC. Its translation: CASSIQASYGYTF.